This TCR beta chain was obtained from a study of blood T cell repertoires in COVID-19. Study background: Samples of COVID-19 (acute and convalescent) were obtained from the United States, Italy and Spain. PBMCs, B-cell-depleted T cells, or T cells provided the cDNA or gDNA that made up the material.

Study processing details: By means of reference gene primer amplification, nucleated cell counts were estimated. The assay was immunoSEQ multiplex PCR, and TCRdb's table has in-frame clones only and misses some. From that table come the V and J calls and clone size; the DNA was used to work out D and trimming. This sample carries 45,000 to 65,000 clones, roughly 79% of them seen once, and the ten largest clones take roughly 5.7%. This CDR3 is built from 16 residues. V dropped 4 bases and J dropped 8 bases, with 18 bases sitting between them. Germline CDR1 and CDR2: SGHTA and FQGNSA. Sequences were obtained from peripheral blood. This receptor was taken from an older woman with acute or convalescent COVID-19. The chain carries TRBV7-2 and TRBJ1-6; D may be TRBD1 (5 bases). This CDR3 reads CASSSRPAGPHSPLHF. For the CDR3, the DNA is TGTGCCAGCAGCTCCCGGCCCGCAGGGCCCCATTCACCCCTCCACTTT.